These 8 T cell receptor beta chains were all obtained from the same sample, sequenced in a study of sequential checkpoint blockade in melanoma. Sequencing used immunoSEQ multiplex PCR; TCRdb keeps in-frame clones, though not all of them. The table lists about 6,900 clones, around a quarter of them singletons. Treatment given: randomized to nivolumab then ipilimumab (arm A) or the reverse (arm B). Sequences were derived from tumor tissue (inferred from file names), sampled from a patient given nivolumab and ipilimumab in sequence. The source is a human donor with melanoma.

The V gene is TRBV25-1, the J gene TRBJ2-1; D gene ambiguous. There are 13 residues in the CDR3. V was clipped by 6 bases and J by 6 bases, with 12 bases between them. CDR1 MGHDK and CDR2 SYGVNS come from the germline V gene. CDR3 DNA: TGTGCCAGCAGCCATCAATCGGGCAATGAGCAGTTCTTC. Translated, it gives CASSHQSGNEQFF.

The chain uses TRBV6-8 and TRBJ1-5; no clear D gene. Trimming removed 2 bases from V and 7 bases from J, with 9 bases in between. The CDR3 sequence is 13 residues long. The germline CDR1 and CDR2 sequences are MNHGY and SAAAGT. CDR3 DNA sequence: TGTGCCAGCAGTTACCAGTACGGACAGCCCCAGCATTTT. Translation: CASSYQYGQPQHF.

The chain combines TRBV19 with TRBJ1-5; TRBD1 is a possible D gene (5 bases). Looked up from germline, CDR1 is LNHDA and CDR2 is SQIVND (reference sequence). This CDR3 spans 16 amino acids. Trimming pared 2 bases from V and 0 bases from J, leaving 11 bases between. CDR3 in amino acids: CASSILAGYSNQPQHF. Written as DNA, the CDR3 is TGTGCCAGTAGTATATTGGCAGGGTATAGCAATCAGCCCCAGCATTTT.

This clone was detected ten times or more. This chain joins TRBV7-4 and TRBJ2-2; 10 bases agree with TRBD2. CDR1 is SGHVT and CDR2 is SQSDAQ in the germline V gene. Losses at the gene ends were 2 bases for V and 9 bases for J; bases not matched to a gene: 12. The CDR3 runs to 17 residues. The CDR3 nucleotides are TGTGCCAGCAGCTTAATGTCTAGCGGGAGAGGTAACCGGGAGCTGTTTTTT. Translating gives CASSLMSSGRGNRELFF.

In DNA form, the CDR3 reads TGTGCCAGCTCACCTAGCGGGATGTTGTACGAGCAGTACGTC. Translation: CASSPSGMLYEQYV. The rearrangement joins TRBV18 to TRBJ2-7; 8 nucleotides align to TRBD2. The CDR3 length is 14 residues. In germline, CDR1 is KGHSH, CDR2 LQKENI. Unmatched junction bases numbered 5, after V lost 3 bases and J lost 4 bases.

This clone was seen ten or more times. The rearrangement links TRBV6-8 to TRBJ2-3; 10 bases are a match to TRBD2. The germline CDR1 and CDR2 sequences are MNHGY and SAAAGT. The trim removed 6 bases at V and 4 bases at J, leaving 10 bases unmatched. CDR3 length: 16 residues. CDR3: CASRFGSGRAPDTQYF. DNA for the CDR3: TGTGCCAGCAGGTTTGGGAGCGGGAGGGCCCCAGATACGCAGTATTTT.

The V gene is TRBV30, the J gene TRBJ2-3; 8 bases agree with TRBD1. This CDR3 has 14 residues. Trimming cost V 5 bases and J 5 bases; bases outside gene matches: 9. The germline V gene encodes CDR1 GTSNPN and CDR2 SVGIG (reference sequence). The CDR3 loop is CAWQPRGQIDTQYF. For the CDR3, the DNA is TGTGCCTGGCAACCCAGGGGGCAAATAGATACGCAGTATTTT.

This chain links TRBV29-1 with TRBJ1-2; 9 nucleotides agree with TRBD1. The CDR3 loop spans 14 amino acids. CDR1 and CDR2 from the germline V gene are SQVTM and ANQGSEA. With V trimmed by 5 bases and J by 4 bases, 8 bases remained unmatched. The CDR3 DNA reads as TGCAGCGTTAAACAGGGGGCTAGTGGCTATGGCTACACCTTC. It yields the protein CSVKQGASGYGYTF.